Below, 10 T cell receptor beta chains from the same sample are listed, as sequenced in a study of blood T cell repertoires in COVID-19. Sequencing used immunoSEQ multiplex PCR; TCRdb keeps in-frame clones, though not all of them. The sample consists of a few hundred thousand clones, about 89% of them appearing once. Sample: PBMCs or T cells enriched from blood (not recorded which). Receptors were obtained from a woman under 40 who had recovered from COVID-19.

The V and J genes are TRBV7-3 and TRBJ2-2, with 8 bases fitting TRBD2. CDR3 length: 17 amino acids. The germline V gene encodes CDR1 SGHTA and CDR2 FQGTGA. With 0 bases clipped from V and 6 bases from J, the junction kept 9 bases outside the gene matches. CDR3 amino acids: CASSLTPGGDLPGELFF. In nucleotides, the CDR3 is TGTGCCAGCAGCTTAACGCCGGGAGGGGATCTACCCGGGGAGCTGTTTTTT.

The V and J genes are TRBV7-2 and TRBJ1-3; D gene uncertain. Trimming left V 1 base short and J 2 bases short, with 12 bases between. CDR3 size: 16 residues. Germline V gives CDR1 SGHTA, CDR2 FQGNSA. This chain's CDR3 is CASSLGPARAGNTIYF. CDR3 nucleotide sequence: TGTGCCAGCAGCTTAGGCCCGGCGAGGGCTGGAAACACCATATATTTT.

This clone was seen a handful of times. The gene calls are TRBV9 and TRBJ1-3, with D possibly TRBD1 on 6 matching bases. The germline V gene has CDR1 SGDLS and CDR2 YYNGEE. Deletions cut 3 bases from V and 0 bases from J, with 13 bases between. The CDR3 contains 16 residues. The DNA of the CDR3 is TGTGCCAGCAGCGCTGGACAGCCATACTCTGGAAACACCATATATTTT. As protein: CASSAGQPYSGNTIYF. Looking up the rest from reference TRBV9 and TRBJ1-3 gives the full variable domain: DSGVTQTPKHLITATGQRVTLRCSPRSGDLSVYWYQQSLDQGLQFLIQYYNGEERAKGNILERFSAQQFPDLHSELNLSSLELGDSALYFCASSAGQPYSGNTIYFGEGSWLTVV.

This chain uses TRBV4-2 with TRBJ2-2; D possibly corresponds to TRBD1 (5 bases). Germline loops: CDR1 LGHNA, CDR2 YNFKEQ. The CDR3 consists of 16 residues. The ends were cut back, 0 bases at V and 4 bases at J, with 12 bases in the middle. This CDR3 is CASSQDPQGSTGELFF. CDR3 nucleotides: TGTGCCAGCAGCCAAGACCCGCAGGGTTCCACCGGGGAGCTGTTTTTT.

This chain joins TRBV4-3 and TRBJ1-1, with D unclear. Germline V gives CDR1 LGHNA, CDR2 YSLEER. V was clipped by 4 bases and J by 4 bases, with 16 bases between them. This CDR3 is built from 15 residues. DNA of the CDR3: TGCGCCAGCAGCCCGTTTTTGCAGGTCGGCACTGAAGCTTTCTTT. Its translation is CASSPFLQVGTEAFF.

The chain uses TRBV28 and TRBJ1-5; the D gene is possibly TRBD1 (5 bases). Germline CDR1 reads MDHEN; CDR2 reads SYDVKM. The ends were cut back, 7 bases at V and 4 bases at J, with 14 bases in the middle. The CDR3 spans 14 residues. The CDR3 loop reads CASKSGYVNQPQHF. The CDR3 nucleotides read TGTGCCAGCAAATCAGGGTACGTGAATCAGCCCCAGCATTTT.

This chain joins TRBV18 and TRBJ2-7; 9 positions match TRBD1. Germline CDR1 reads KGHSH; CDR2 reads LQKENI. The CDR3 consists of 14 residues. V trimming: 6 bases; J trimming: 0 bases; junction bases outside the gene matches: 3. CDR3 nucleotide sequence: TGTGCCAGCTCCCGGGGACAGGGCTCCTACGAGCAGTACTTC. Translated: CASSRGQGSYEQYF. Full variable domain (outside the CDR3, taken from reference TRBV18 and TRBJ2-7): NAGVMQNPRHLVRRRGQEARLRCSPMKGHSHVYWYRQLPEEGLKFMVYLQKENIIDESGMPKERFSAEFPKEGPSILRIQQVVRGDSAAYFCASSRGQGSYEQYFGPGTRLTVT.

This chain joins TRBV28 and TRBJ1-6; 8 bases match TRBD1. J was trimmed by 8 bases and V by 8 bases; bases with no gene match: 2. The CDR3 spans 12 residues. Germline loops: CDR1 MDHEN, CDR2 SYDVKM. The CDR3 region has the DNA TGTGCCAGCCAGGGGGCCTATTCACCCCTCCACTTT. It is translated as CASQGAYSPLHF.

The chain is built from TRBV9 and TRBJ2-1, with D possibly being TRBD2 (6 bases). The CDR3 is 16 amino acids. Per the germline V gene, CDR1 is SGDLS and CDR2 is YYNGEE. V lost 0 bases to trimming and J lost 2 bases, with 12 bases between them. DNA for the CDR3: TGTGCCAGCAGCGTAGCACTAGCTATCCCCTACAATGAGCAGTTCTTC. Translated: CASSVALAIPYNEQFF.

V gene TRBV5-1 combines with J gene TRBJ2-7, with 15 nucleotides matching TRBD2. CDR1 and CDR2 (germline): SGHRS, YFSETQ. This CDR3 comprises 16 residues. Trimming cost V 5 bases and J 3 bases; bases outside gene matches: 6. CDR3 in amino acids: CASRGGTSGRIYEQYF. CDR3 nucleotide sequence: TGCGCCAGCAGGGGGGGGACTAGCGGGAGGATCTACGAGCAGTACTTC. Filled out from reference TRBV5-1 and TRBJ2-7, the complete variable domain reads KAGVTQTPRYLIKTRGQQVTLSCSPISGHRSVSWYQQTPGQGLQFLFEYFSETQRNKGNFPGRFSGRQFSNSRSEMNVSTLELGDSALYLCASRGGTSGRIYEQYFGPGTRLTVT.